The rows below give T cell receptor beta chains drawn from one sample of a study of blood T cells in healthy people across ages. TCRdb itself ran the 5' RACE reads through MiXCR, one entry per CDR3 protein. The sample has 800,000 or so distinct CDR3 sequences, approximately 25% seen once. The same sample was also studied in work on T cells of mothers and their children.

Material for sequencing was blood. The receptors shown here come from a boy aged 5 to 17 in good health. The CDR3 runs from the conserved cysteine through the conserved F or W. Some rows mark clone size as missing; the rest say once, few, many or name a class of expanded clone.

TRBV4-3	NA	TRBJ2-7	CASSQDRTDRGGYEQYF
TRBV6-2/TRBV6-3	NA	TRBJ2-3	CASSFARRDLLDTQYF
TRBV20-1	NA	TRBJ2-7	CSARTGTSGSYEQYF
TRBV10-3	few	TRBJ2-1	CAISEEPAGAYNEQFF
TRBV7-6	few	TRBJ1-2	CASSLGGGTGNGYTF
TRBV6-6	NA	TRBJ2-3	CASSPGTMDTQYF
TRBV5-1	few	TRBJ2-2	CASSITGNTGEPFF
TRBV7-2	few	TRBJ2-5	CASSFRPSGDGETQYF
TRBV2	few	TRBJ2-7	CASSIRQGIYEQYF
TRBV20-1	NA	TRBJ1-6	CSASSAVEVSPLHF
TRBV15	NA	TRBJ2-1	CATSRDRDPGAEQFF
TRBV29-1	NA	TRBJ1-2	CSVDGGNAYGYTF
TRBV6-5	NA	TRBJ2-7	CASRPDRTSSYEQYF
TRBV5-8	few	TRBJ1-3	CASSLDAGPGNTIYF
TRBV20-1	NA	TRBJ2-5	CSATKELSQETQYF
TRBV12-3/TRBV12-4	NA	TRBJ2-5	CASSLQEGGSKEQYF
TRBV28	NA	TRBJ1-5	CASSPKVQGRQPQHF
TRBV20-1	NA	TRBJ2-1	CSARDSQPPYNEQFF
TRBV7-9	few	TRBJ1-2	CASSASGTAANYGYTF
TRBV20-1	NA	TRBJ2-2	CSARDRWRGYTGELFF
TRBV7-2	NA	TRBJ2-7	CAIRTGSYEQYF
TRBV24-1	NA	TRBJ2-1	CATSFTGSSYNEQFF
TRBV2	few	TRBJ2-7	CASSEALAGYYEQYF
TRBV20-1	NA	TRBJ1-2	CSALDDYGYTF
TRBV10-3	few	TRBJ2-5	CAIRVDRAQETQYF
TRBV30	NA	NA	CAWSPGARNEQFF
TRBV2	few	TRBJ2-3	CASSEEGLAGGVQYF
TRBV7-2	NA	TRBJ2-2	CATRIAGATGELFF
TRBV20-1	NA	TRBJ2-4	CSARVGGAQNIQYF
TRBV28	few	TRBJ2-5	CASRTSRGTGDKTQYF
TRBV11-2	few	TRBJ2-7	CASSLDLAGGRQYF
TRBV18	NA	TRBJ2-7	CASSPVGTTYEQYF
TRBV3-1	NA	TRBJ2-5	CASSQTEETQYF
TRBV6-6	few	TRBJ1-1	CASSDRGQGGTEAFF
TRBV2	NA	TRBJ2-3	CAGRSTSQRADTQYF
TRBV20-1	NA	TRBJ2-7	CSASTLAGGYEQYF
TRBV24-1	few	TRBJ2-1	CATSEYAGTSGRNEQFF
TRBV7-9	few	TRBJ2-7	CASSTGGTPGAEQHF
TRBV6-6	NA	TRBJ2-2	CASSSPSGSTGELFF
TRBV7-9	NA	TRBJ2-5	CASQLGGETQYF
TRBV3-1	few	TRBJ2-7	CASSLLGASGKNEQYF
TRBV7-3	NA	TRBJ2-1	CASSPSGLRLNLNEQFF
TRBV7-8	NA	TRBJ2-3	CASSSAVSSPDTQYF
TRBV29-1	NA	TRBJ2-7	CSVGTGEPPKDEQYF
TRBV12-3/TRBV12-4	NA	TRBJ1-6	CASSFRGGGINSPLHF
TRBV28	few	TRBJ2-1	CASSLVASGRDNEQFF
TRBV7-2	NA	TRBJ2-7	CASSRPGTGVSYEQYF